This is a list of T cell receptor beta chains from one sample in a study of T cell responses to AZD1222 COVID-19 vaccine. Clones were sequenced by immunoSEQ multiplex PCR, and TCRdb holds only the in-frame ones, with some missing. The data hold fewer than 150,000 clones, with roughly 90% observed a single time. Source: peripheral blood, taken on day 0 of AZD1222 vaccination. The receptors derive from an adult in good health. The conserved cysteine and the conserved F or W are not part of the CDR3 here. Clone size is stated in some rows and not others, as once, few, many or a class when expanded.

V gene	clone size	J gene	CDR3 protein
TRBV5-6	NA	TRBJ1-2	ASSLVSQLFYGYT
TRBV7-2	NA	TRBJ1-2	ASSPEGTGRYEGYT
TRBV5-6	NA	TRBJ1-5	ASSLGGNSNQPQH
TRBV19	NA	TRBJ1-2	ASSIRGRNYGYT
TRBV7-6	once	TRBJ1-4	ASSLTVAGGSKKLF
TRBV10-2	NA	TRBJ1-1	ASSEVRKNTEAF
TRBV3-1/TRBV3-2	once	TRBJ2-7	ASSRGQREYEQY
TRBV27	NA	TRBJ2-3	ASSSRDSTDTQY
TRBV11-2	once	TRBJ2-3	ASSPGSGGMGAWGDTQY
TRBV18	NA	TRBJ1-2	ASSPDRGNYGYT
TRBV27	few	TRBJ2-7	ASSRDRIHEQY
TRBV27	NA	TRBJ2-1	ASRRSGSYNEQF
TRBV11-3	NA	TRBJ2-7	ASSLGRDSYEQY
TRBV20-1	NA	TRBJ2-4	SASGVIELAKNIQY
TRBV7-9	NA	TRBJ2-5	ASSPTGGETQY
TRBV18	NA	TRBJ2-7	ASSPRSGTSSYEQY
TRBV3-1/TRBV3-2	NA	TRBJ1-2	ASSPLPSSNYGYT
TRBV5-1	NA	TRBJ2-3	ASSRGQGAATDTQY
TRBV28	NA	TRBJ1-2	ASRGQRTRGYT
TRBV7-3	NA	TRBJ1-5	ASSKRGFGGQPQH
TRBV11-3	NA	TRBJ1-1	ASSLIGQTNTEAF
TRBV5-6	NA	TRBJ2-5	ASSTRETQY
TRBV19	NA	TRBJ1-2	ASSTLHRGRYGYT
TRBV6-5	once	TRBJ1-6	ASSYSRGHYNSPLH
TRBV9	NA	TRBJ2-2	ASSEPPRGSGELF
TRBV2	NA	TRBJ2-5	ASRDSQETQY
TRBV28	once	TRBJ1-3	ASSLRGSGNTIY